This T cell receptor beta chain was observed in a study of monozygotic twins with inflammatory bowel disease. TCRdb re-called the 5' RACE reads, yielding one record per CDR3 amino acid sequence without DNA. The specimen's table records a few hundred thousand distinct CDR3 sequences. The CDR3 runs to 11 residues. The chain combines TRBV12-3 or TRBV12-4 with TRBJ2-5. The TCR was taken from a human donor with ulcerative colitis or Crohn's disease, or a healthy co-twin of an affected twin (not recorded which). The material sequenced was blood. The CDR3 here is CASSDEETQYF.